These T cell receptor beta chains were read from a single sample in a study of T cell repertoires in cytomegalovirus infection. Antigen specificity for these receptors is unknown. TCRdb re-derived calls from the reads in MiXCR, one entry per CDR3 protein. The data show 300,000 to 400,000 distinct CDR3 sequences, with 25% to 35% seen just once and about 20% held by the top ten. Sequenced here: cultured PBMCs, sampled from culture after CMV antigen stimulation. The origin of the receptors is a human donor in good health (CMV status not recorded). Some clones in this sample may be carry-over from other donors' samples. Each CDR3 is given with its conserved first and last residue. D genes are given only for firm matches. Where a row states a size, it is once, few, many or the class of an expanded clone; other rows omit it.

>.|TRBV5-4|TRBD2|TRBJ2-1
CASSLSGLAEFF
TGTGCCAGCAGCTTGAGTGGACTAGCCGAGTTCTTC
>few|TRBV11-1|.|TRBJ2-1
CASSLRRENPLNEQFF
TGTGCCAGCAGCTTAAGGCGGGAAAACCCCCTCAATGAGCAGTTCTTC
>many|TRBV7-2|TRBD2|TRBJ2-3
CASSPWGRGDTDTQYF
TGTGCCAGCAGCCCCTGGGGGCGGGGGGACACAGATACGCAGTATTTT
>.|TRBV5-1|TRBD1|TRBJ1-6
CASSLAGQGANNSPLHF
TGCGCCAGCAGCTTGGCCGGACAGGGGGCAAATAATTCACCCCTCCACTTT
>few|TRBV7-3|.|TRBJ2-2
CASSPGGGGPGELFF
TGTGCCAGCAGCCCTGGGGGAGGGGGGCCCGGGGAGCTGTTTTTT
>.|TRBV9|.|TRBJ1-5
CASSVEGGQPQHF
TGTGCCAGCAGCGTAGAGGGAGGTCAGCCCCAGCATTTT
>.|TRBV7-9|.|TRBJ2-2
CASSGLRGLAGELFF
TGTGCCAGCAGCGGGCTCAGGGGACTTGCCGGGGAGCTGTTTTTT
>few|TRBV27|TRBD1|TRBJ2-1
CASSFRDRDFNEQFF
TGTGCCAGCAGTTTTCGGGACAGGGATTTCAATGAGCAGTTCTTC
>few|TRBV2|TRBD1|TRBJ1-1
CASSGSTGGFLDTEAFF
TGTGCCAGCAGTGGGTCGACAGGGGGATTTCTTGACACTGAAGCTTTCTTT
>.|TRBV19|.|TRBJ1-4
CASSVSEKLFF
TGTGCCAGTTCAGTGTCTGAAAAACTGTTTTTT
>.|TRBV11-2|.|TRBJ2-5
CASRLPGTQETQYF
TGTGCCAGCAGGCTACCGGGCACCCAAGAGACCCAGTACTTC
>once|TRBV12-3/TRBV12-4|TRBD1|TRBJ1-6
CASSLNGQGSLTLHF
TGTGCCAGCAGTTTAAATGGACAGGGGAGTCTCACCCTCCACTTT
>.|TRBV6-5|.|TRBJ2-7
CASSSTGAGAYEQYF
TGTGCCAGCAGTTCCACAGGGGCGGGGGCCTACGAGCAGTACTTC
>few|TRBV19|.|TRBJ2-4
CASSTVGTGTIQYF
TGTGCCAGTAGCACCGTGGGTACTGGCACCATTCAGTACTTC
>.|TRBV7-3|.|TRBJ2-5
CASSLIGRGGETQYF
TGTGCCAGCAGCTTAATAGGTCGCGGTGGGGAGACCCAGTACTTC
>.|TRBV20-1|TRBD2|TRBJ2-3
CSAAISGNTDTQYF
TGCAGTGCCGCGATTAGCGGGAACACAGATACGCAGTATTTT
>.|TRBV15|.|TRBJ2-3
CATSREIDTQYF
TGTGCCACCAGCAGAGAGATCGATACGCAGTATTTT
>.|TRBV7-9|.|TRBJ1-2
CASSYWGAAKPGNYGYTF
TGTGCCAGCAGTTACTGGGGAGCGGCCAAACCTGGAAACTATGGCTACACCTTC
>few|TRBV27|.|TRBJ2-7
CASSPWGGYEQYF
TGTGCCAGCAGTCCCTGGGGCGGTTACGAGCAGTACTTC
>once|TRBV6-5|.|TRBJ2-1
CASSYKGPYNEQFF
TGTGCCAGCAGTTACAAAGGCCCCTACAATGAGCAGTTCTTC
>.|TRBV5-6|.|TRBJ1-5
CASSFKTGNQPQHF
TGTGCCAGCAGCTTCAAGACGGGCAATCAGCCCCAGCATTTT
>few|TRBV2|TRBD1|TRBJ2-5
CASRGTGGYETQYF
TGTGCCAGCAGAGGGACAGGGGGCTACGAGACCCAGTACTTC
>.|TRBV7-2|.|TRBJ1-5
CASSFGRHNQPQHF
TGTGCCAGCAGCTTCGGACGTCACAATCAGCCCCAGCATTTT
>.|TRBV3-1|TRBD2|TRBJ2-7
CASSRLAGGYEQYF
TGTGCCAGTTCTCGACTAGCGGGGGGCTACGAGCAGTACTTC
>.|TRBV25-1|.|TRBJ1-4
CASSDLSGSRDEKLFF
TGTGCCAGCAGTGACCTCTCAGGGTCCCGGGATGAAAAACTGTTTTTT
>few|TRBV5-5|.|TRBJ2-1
CASSHRLSSYNEQFF
TGTGCCAGCAGCCACAGGTTGAGCTCCTACAATGAGCAGTTCTTC
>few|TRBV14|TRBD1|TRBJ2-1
CASSQMGTGAYNEQFF
TGTGCCAGCAGCCAAATGGGGACAGGGGCCTACAATGAGCAGTTCTTC
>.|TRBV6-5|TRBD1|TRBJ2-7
CASSYSGRGPYEQYF
TGTGCCAGCAGTTACTCGGGCAGGGGGCCCTACGAGCAGTACTTC
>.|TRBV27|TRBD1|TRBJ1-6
CASSLDRGLNSPLHF
TGTGCCAGCAGTCTCGACAGGGGTCTGAATTCACCCCTCCACTTT
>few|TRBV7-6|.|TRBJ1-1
CASSSTSGGSEAFF
TGTGCCAGCAGCTCCACGTCGGGAGGGAGTGAAGCTTTCTTT
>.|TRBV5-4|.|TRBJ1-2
CASSLVRGWAGTF
TGTGCCAGCAGCTTAGTCAGGGGCTGGGCTGGCACCTTC
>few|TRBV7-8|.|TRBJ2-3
CASSLKPGTDTQYF
TGTGCCAGCAGCTTAAAGCCTGGCACAGATACGCAGTATTTT
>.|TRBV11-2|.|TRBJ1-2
CASRPLAGTQAAGYTF
TGTGCCAGCAGACCACTCGCCGGGACACAGGCGGCGGGCTACACCTTC
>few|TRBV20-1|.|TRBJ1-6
CSATRDNSSPLHF
TGCAGTGCTACCCGGGACAATAGTTCACCCCTCCACTTT
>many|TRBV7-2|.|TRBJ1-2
CASSSNSGSSYGYTF
TGTGCCAGCAGCTCAAACTCAGGGAGTTCCTATGGCTACACCTTC
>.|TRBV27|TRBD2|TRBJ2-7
CASSLAGGTREQYF
TGTGCCAGCAGTTTGGCGGGAGGGACTCGAGAGCAGTACTTC
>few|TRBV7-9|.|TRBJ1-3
CASSLAGTQRNTIYF
TGTGCCAGCAGCTTAGCGGGGACACAAAGAAACACCATATATTTT
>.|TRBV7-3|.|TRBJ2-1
CASSVGGGNEQFF
TGTGCCAGCAGCGTAGGAGGAGGCAATGAGCAGTTCTTC
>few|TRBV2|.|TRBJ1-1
CASSKIQTGEAFF
TGTGCCAGCAGTAAAATTCAAACAGGAGAAGCTTTCTTT
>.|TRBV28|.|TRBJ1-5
CASSWTDDSNQPQHF
TGTGCCAGCAGTTGGACAGACGATAGCAATCAGCCCCAGCATTTT